The subject of this entry is one TCR beta chain. Other DNA sequences in this specimen translate into the identical CDR3. This entry is derived from a study of radiation and T cells in renal cell carcinoma. Time point here: blood 2 weeks post-SBRT. The treatment is: 15 Gy SBRT to primary tumor, nephrectomy 4 weeks later. Measured with immunoSEQ multiplex PCR; TCRdb has only the in-frame clones, and not every one. The table has about 150,000 clones, approximately 88% seen once. Sample: blood, taken from a patient whose treatment included radiotherapy and nephrectomy. The source of this sequence is a woman aged 45-65 years with renal cell carcinoma.

CDR3 amino acids: CAISEVQGAYGYTF. The CDR3 DNA sequence: TGTGCCATCTCTGAAGTACAGGGGGCCTATGGCTACACCTTC. This chain joins TRBV2 and TRBJ1-2; 9 bases align to TRBD1. Per the germline V gene, CDR1 is SNHLY and CDR2 is FYNNEI. This CDR3 is built from 14 residues. V was clipped by 10 bases and J by 4 bases; unmatched bases: 10.